This T cell receptor (beta chain) was recovered during a study of T-cell memory formation after mild COVID-19. The wider study: TCR clusters were largely donor specific. Points from the study as a whole: Prior to infection, memory already included some responding clones, suggesting cross-reactive memory joined.

cDNA libraries for TCR alpha and TCR beta, carrying sample barcodes and UMIs, came from 5'RACE with constant-segment primers. TCRdb analysed the 5' RACE reads with MiXCR anew, one entry per CDR3 protein. The sample consists of 45,000 to 50,000 distinct CDR3 sequences, roughly 7% of them appearing once. The CDR3 contains 12 residues. CDR1 and CDR2 from the germline V gene are SQVTM and ANQGSEA. Trimming stripped 2 bases from V and 5 bases from J, with 9 bases between. A word on this clonotype: The antigen remains undetermined.

Sequenced: PBMCs or a T cell subset sorted from them (not recorded which). This receptor was identified in a man aged 18 to 35 who had mild COVID-19 (a few samples of this study predate the infection). Cell type and time point are not known. This chain joins TRBV29-1 and TRBJ2-5; D possibly corresponds to TRBD1 (6 bases). The CDR3 nucleotides read TGCAGCGTTGAACAGGGGCTTGAGACCCAGTACTTC. This gives the protein CSVEQGLETQYF.